These T cell receptor beta chains were read from a single sample in a study of shared clonotypes between healthy human individuals. TCRdb's copy holds only in-frame clones and misses some; the assay was immunoSEQ multiplex PCR. The sample holds around 2.1 million clones, about 92% seen once. The sequencing input was naive CD8+ T cells from PBMCs. All receptors come from a man aged 18 to 29 in good health. Some clones in this sample may be carry-over from other donors' samples. Both conserved end residues are part of each CDR3. D genes are given only for firm matches. The listing skips clone size in some rows; elsewhere it reads once, few, many or a size class.

clone_size	cdr3_length	v_call	d_call	j_call	cdr3_nt	cdr3_aa
NA	14	TRBV6-6	NA	TRBJ1-1	TGTGCCAGCAGTCTCCGAGCGAGGGGGGTTGAAGCTTTCTTT	CASSLRARGVEAFF
once	16	TRBV4-1	TRBD2	TRBJ2-1	TGCGCCAGCAGCCATCTTCGCGGGAGGACCTACAATGAGCAGTTCTTC	CASSHLRGRTYNEQFF
NA	14	TRBV4-1	NA	TRBJ2-3	TGCGCCAGCAGCCAAATTGGAATTCTCGATACGCAGTATTTT	CASSQIGILDTQYF
NA	16	TRBV27	NA	TRBJ2-3	TGTGCCAGCAGTTTACGGGGGGCAGGAAAAACAGATACGCAGTATTTT	CASSLRGAGKTDTQYF
few	12	TRBV5-1	NA	TRBJ1-1	TGCGCCAGCAAATTCCCGGGGGCTGAAGCTTTCTTT	CASKFPGAEAFF
once	12	TRBV19	NA	TRBJ1-1	TGTGCCAGTAGTGCCAGGGGTACTGAAGCTTTCTTT	CASSARGTEAFF
NA	13	TRBV6-5	NA	TRBJ2-2	TGTGCCAGCAGTTTGGTTCTCACCGGGGAGCTGTTTTTT	CASSLVLTGELFF
NA	13	TRBV27	NA	TRBJ2-7	TGTGCCAGCAGTTTATCTGGGCCCTACGAGCAGTACTTC	CASSLSGPYEQYF
NA	16	TRBV9	TRBD2	TRBJ2-1	TGTGCCAGCAGCGTAGGCCCGACTAGCCCTTACAATGAGCAGTTCTTC	CASSVGPTSPYNEQFF
NA	16	TRBV15	TRBD1	TRBJ2-3	TGTGCCACCAGCAGAGATAGGCCAGGGGGCGCAGATACGCAGTATTTT	CATSRDRPGGADTQYF
once	14	TRBV11-1	NA	TRBJ2-7	TGTGCCAGCAGCCCCGCGGCGAGCTCCTACGAGCAGTACTTC	CASSPAASSYEQYF
NA	16	TRBV11-2	TRBD1	TRBJ2-1	TGTGCCAGCAGCCAAGAGGGGACAGGGTATTACCATGAGCAGTTCTTC	CASSQEGTGYYHEQFF
NA	14	TRBV28	NA	TRBJ1-5	TGTGCCAGCAGTTTATACAGGGAGAATCAGCCCCAGCATTTT	CASSLYRENQPQHF
NA	15	TRBV2	NA	TRBJ2-1	TGTGCCAGCAGTGAGGGGAGAGAAGAGGGAAGTGAGCAGTTCTTC	CASSEGREEGSEQFF
NA	14	TRBV14	NA	TRBJ2-1	TGTGCCAGCAGCGCATTACACTATGGCAATGAGCAGTTCTTC	CASSALHYGNEQFF
few	12	TRBV29-1	NA	TRBJ1-5	TGCAGCGTTCAGGGGATTGGTCAGCCCCAGCATTTT	CSVQGIGQPQHF
NA	16	TRBV9	NA	TRBJ2-5	TGTGCCAGCAGCGTAGCTTCAGGAGGGGGCGGAAAGACCCAGTACTTC	CASSVASGGGGKTQYF
once	14	TRBV4-1	NA	TRBJ2-1	TGCGCCACCAGGAGAGACCTCTCCTACAATGAGCAGTTCTTC	CATRRDLSYNEQFF
NA	13	TRBV7-2	NA	TRBJ2-2	TGTGCCAGCAGCCGGATGAACACCGGGGAGCTGTTTTTT	CASSRMNTGELFF
NA	17	TRBV15	NA	TRBJ2-2	TGTGCCACCAGCGGACTAGACAGGACCCTCTCCACCGGGGAGCTGTTTTTT	CATSGLDRTLSTGELFF
NA	18	TRBV21-1	NA	TRBJ2-4	TGTGCCAGCAGCCTACCGCGGGGGGACTGCCTAGCCAAAAACATTCAGTACTTC	CASSLPRGDCLAKNIQYF
NA	14	TRBV5-5	NA	TRBJ1-1	TGTGCCAGCAGTTGGGTCCGGTCGAACACTGAAGCTTTCTTT	CASSWVRSNTEAFF
NA	16	TRBV7-2	TRBD2	TRBJ2-1	TGTGCCAGCAGGGATGCGACTAGCGGGATGACCAATGAGCAGTTCTTC	CASRDATSGMTNEQFF
NA	15	TRBV10-3	NA	TRBJ1-1	TGTGCCATCAGTGTAATGGGGGCAGGGAACACTGAAGCTTTCTTT	CAISVMGAGNTEAFF
NA	13	TRBV5-1	NA	TRBJ2-1	TGCGCCAGCAGCTTGGACCCAAACAATGAGCAGTTCTTC	CASSLDPNNEQFF
NA	16	TRBV27	NA	TRBJ2-2	TGTGCCAGCAGTTTTTCGGCAGGGGAAAGGGCCGGGGAGCTGTTTTTT	CASSFSAGERAGELFF
NA	17	TRBV7-9	NA	TRBJ2-2	TGTGCCAGCAGTCCTACTCGGGGGACCGGAACAACCGGGGAGCTGTTTTTT	CASSPTRGTGTTGELFF
NA	16	TRBV11-3	TRBD1	TRBJ2-3	TGTGCCAGCAGCACCCGACAGGGGTCCGACTCAGATACGCAGTATTTT	CASSTRQGSDSDTQYF
NA	10	TRBV7-9	NA	TRBJ2-3	TGTGCCAGCAGTTATGATACGCAGTATTTT	CASSYDTQYF
NA	16	TRBV19	NA	TRBJ2-3	TGTGCCAGTAGTATCCCCAGCGGGCGAAGCACAGATACGCAGTATTTT	CASSIPSGRSTDTQYF
NA	17	TRBV19	NA	TRBJ1-3	TGTGCCAGTAGTATAGAACCCGGGACCCGCTCTGGAAACACCATATATTTT	CASSIEPGTRSGNTIYF
NA	17	TRBV7-2	NA	TRBJ1-5	TGTGCCAGCAGCTTAATCGGGTTGGCCTATAGCAATCAGCCCCAGCATTTT	CASSLIGLAYSNQPQHF
NA	17	TRBV27	TRBD1	TRBJ1-1	TGTGCCAGCAGTTACTCCCCGAGACAGGGCCTGAACACTGAAGCTTTCTTT	CASSYSPRQGLNTEAFF